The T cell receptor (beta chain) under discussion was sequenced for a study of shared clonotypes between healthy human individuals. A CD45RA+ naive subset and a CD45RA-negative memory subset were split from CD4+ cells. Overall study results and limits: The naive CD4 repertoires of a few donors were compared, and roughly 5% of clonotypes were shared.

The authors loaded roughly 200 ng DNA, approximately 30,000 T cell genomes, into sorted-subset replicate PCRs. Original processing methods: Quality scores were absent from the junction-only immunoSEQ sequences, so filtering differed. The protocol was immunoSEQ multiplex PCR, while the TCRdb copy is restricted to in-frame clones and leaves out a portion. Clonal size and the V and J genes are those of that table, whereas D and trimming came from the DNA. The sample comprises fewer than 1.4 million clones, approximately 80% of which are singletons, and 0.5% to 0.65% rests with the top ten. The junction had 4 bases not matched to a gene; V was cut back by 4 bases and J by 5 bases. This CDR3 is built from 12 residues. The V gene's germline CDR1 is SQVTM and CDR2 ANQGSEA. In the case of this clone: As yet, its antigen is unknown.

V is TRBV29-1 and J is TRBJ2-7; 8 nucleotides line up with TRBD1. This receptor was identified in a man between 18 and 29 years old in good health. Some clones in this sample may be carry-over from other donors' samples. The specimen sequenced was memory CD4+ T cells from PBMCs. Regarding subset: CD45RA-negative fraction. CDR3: CSVVPGGDEQYF. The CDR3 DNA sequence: TGCAGCGTTGTACCAGGGGGCGACGAGCAGTACTTC.